Below, one TCR beta chain is given with its context. Its antigen is still unknown. The sample comes from a study of blood T cells in healthy people across ages. The CDR3 loop spans 14 amino acids. V lost 4 bases and J 2 bases, leaving 9 bases between the germline ends. Per the germline V gene, CDR1 is SGHKS and CDR2 is YYEKEE (reference sequence). Study results and limitations: CMV infection status of these donors was not known.

Alongside a J-beta primer mix, a sample-barcoded 5' primer served in a second PCR lasting about 7 to 12 cycles. One entry per CDR3 protein, called by TCRdb with MiXCR from the 5' RACE reads. The data contain roughly 1,300,000 distinct CDR3 sequences, roughly 60% of them singletons. Source material: blood. This TCR was recovered from a man between 18 and 29 years old in good health. The J gene is TRBJ1-4, the V gene TRBV5-5; no reliable D call. CDR3 nucleotides: TGTGCCAGCAGCCGGGCTAGGACTAATGAAAAACTGTTTTTT. This translates into CASSRARTNEKLFF. The full variable domain, in which reference TRBV5-5 and TRBJ1-4 provide the parts outside the CDR3, is DAGVTQSPTHLIKTRGQQVTLRCSPISGHKSVSWYQQVLGQGPQFIFQYYEKEERGRGNFPDRFSARQFPNYSSELNVNALLLGDSALYLCASSRARTNEKLFFGSGTQLSVL.